The 21 T cell receptor beta chains below all came from one sample that was sequenced in a study of blood T cell repertoires in COVID-19. Using immunoSEQ multiplex PCR, the repertoire was profiled, and TCRdb retains in-frame clones only, with some absent. The sample carries 150,000 to 200,000 clones, around 84% recorded once. Material for sequencing was peripheral blood. These TCRs come from a woman over 75 with acute or convalescent COVID-19.

This clone has just one count. V and J are TRBV5-5 and TRBJ2-5, with TRBD2 identical over 12 bases. The CDR3 runs to 17 residues. The germline CDR1 and CDR2 sequences are SGHKS and YYEKEE (reference sequence). Unmatched junction bases numbered 6, after V lost 0 bases and J lost 3 bases. The DNA for the CDR3 is TGTGCCAGCAGCTTGGCCGGCGGACTAGCGGGAAAAGAGACCCAGTACTTC. Translation gives CASSLAGGLAGKETQYF.

In its sample, this clone was seen a few times. J is TRBJ2-7 and V is TRBV11-2; D remains unclear. The CDR3 is 12 residues long. Between the trimmed V and J ends, which lost 1 base and 6 bases, there was a span of 7 bases. Germline V gene lookup returns CDR1 SGHAT and CDR2 FQNNGV. DNA for the CDR3: TGTGCCAGCAGCTTAGCTTTATCCGAGCAGTACTTC. This codes for CASSLALSEQYF.

The chain has TRBV5-6 and TRBJ1-1, with D perhaps matching TRBD1 (6 bases). V was clipped by 3 bases and J by 0 bases, with 12 bases between them. Germline V gene lookup returns CDR1 SGHDT and CDR2 YYEEEE. CDR3 length equals 15 residues. The CDR3 reads CASSSSGVMNTEAFF. CDR3 sequence (DNA): TGTGCCAGCAGCTCCTCAGGGGTGATGAACACTGAAGCTTTCTTT.

V is TRBV20-1 and J is TRBJ1-1; D is unresolved. V was clipped by 7 bases and J by 2 bases, with 8 bases between them. The CDR3 has 11 residues. Germline CDR1 reads DFQATT; CDR2 reads SNEGSKA (reference sequence). The CDR3 loop is CSGRKNTEAFF. CDR3 coding DNA: TGCAGTGGCAGAAAAAACACTGAAGCTTTCTTT.

CDR3 sequence: CASGEGRQGSTDTQYF. In DNA form, the CDR3 reads TGTGCCAGCGGAGAGGGGAGACAGGGGAGCACAGATACGCAGTATTTT. This rearrangement joins TRBV11-2 to TRBJ2-3; 8 bases match TRBD1. Looked up from germline, CDR1 is SGHAT and CDR2 is FQNNGV. With 8 bases clipped from V and 0 bases from J, the junction kept 10 bases outside the gene matches. CDR3 size: 16 residues.

The chain carries TRBV7-6 and TRBJ2-3; no reliable D call. V lost 2 bases and J 0 bases, leaving 6 bases between the germline ends. The germline V gene encodes CDR1 SGHVS and CDR2 FNYEAQ. This CDR3 contains 14 residues. CDR3 in amino acids: CASSLFGSTDTQYF. The CDR3 DNA reads as TGTGCCAGCAGCTTATTCGGGAGCACAGATACGCAGTATTTT.

V gene TRBV30 combines with J gene TRBJ1-1, with D possibly being TRBD1 (5 bases). Between the trimmed V and J ends, which lost 5 bases and 3 bases, there was a span of 10 bases. Germline V gene data show CDR1 as GTSNPN and CDR2 as SVGIG (reference sequence). This CDR3 is 12 amino acids long. The CDR3 DNA follows: TGTGCCTGGGGGGGAGGGGACACTGAAGCTTTCTTT. Encoded protein: CAWGGGDTEAFF.

This sequence joins TRBV20-1 and TRBJ1-2, with D unclear. This CDR3 spans 11 amino acids. Germline V gives CDR1 DFQATT, CDR2 SNEGSKA (reference sequence). Between the trimmed V and J ends, which lost 3 bases and 7 bases, there was a span of 9 bases. The CDR3 DNA reads as TGCAGTGCTAGGCGCGGTAGTGGCTACACCTTC. This gives the protein CSARRGSGYTF.

The chain uses TRBV7-2 and TRBJ1-2; tentative D call: TRBD1 (6 bases). The CDR3 is made up of 15 amino acids. The V end was cut by 1 base, the J end by 7 bases, with 16 bases between. CDR1 is SGHTA and CDR2 is FQGNSA in the germline V gene. CDR3 nucleotide sequence: TGTGCCAGCAGCTTAGAGGGCAGGGGTTTAGCTGGCTACACCTTC. As protein: CASSLEGRGLAGYTF.

The V and J genes are TRBV2 and TRBJ2-7; TRBD2 aligns across 14 bases. CDR3 length: 17 amino acids. The V gene end was trimmed by 6 bases and the J gene end by 6 bases; junction bases not matched to a gene: 13. In germline, CDR1 is SNHLY, CDR2 FYNNEI. CDR3 residues: CASRGLTSGRVSGEQYF. The CDR3 nucleotides read TGTGCCAGCAGAGGCCTGACTAGCGGGAGGGTCTCTGGCGAGCAGTACTTC. The full variable domain, completed using reference TRBV2 and TRBJ2-7, is EPEVTQTPSHQVTQMGQEVILRCVPISNHLYFYWYRQILGQKVEFLVSFYNNEISEKSEIFDDQFSVERPDGSNFTLKIRSTKLEDSAMYFCASRGLTSGRVSGEQYFGPGTRLTVT.

The CDR3 sequence: CATGTAVLSGNTIYF. CDR3 nucleotides: TGTGCCACCGGGACAGCCGTTCTCTCTGGAAACACCATATATTTT. V usage is TRBV28 and J usage is TRBJ1-3; TRBD1 matches at 7 bases. This CDR3 has 15 residues. Germline V CDR1 and CDR2: MDHEN, SYDVKM. Germline trimming cut 10 bases from V and 0 bases from J; bases unmatched to any gene: 9.

The genes are TRBV20-1 and TRBJ1-2; 7 bases map to TRBD1. Unmatched junction bases numbered 10, after V lost 5 bases and J lost 13 bases. From germline, CDR1 is DFQATT and CDR2 SNEGSKA (reference sequence). This CDR3 has 11 residues. CDR3: CSAQRDSQGTF. The CDR3 coding sequence is TGCAGTGCTCAGAGGGACAGTCAGGGCACCTTC.

The J gene is TRBJ2-7, the V gene TRBV9; perhaps TRBD2 as D (6 bases). The CDR3 loop spans 15 amino acids. The V end was cut by 0 bases, the J end by 3 bases, with 13 bases between. CDR1 and CDR2 (germline): SGDLS, YYNGEE. As DNA, the CDR3 is TGTGCCAGCAGCGTAGAGGGCAGCGGGTACTACGAGCAGTACTTC. Translation: CASSVEGSGYYEQYF.

V gene TRBV5-1 combines with J gene TRBJ2-1; 9 nucleotides line up with TRBD1. There are 15 residues in the CDR3. The V gene's germline CDR1 is SGHRS and CDR2 YFSETQ. The trim removed 4 bases at V and 7 bases at J, leaving 9 bases unmatched. The CDR3 DNA sequence: TGCGCCAGCAGCCCCTGGGACAGGGTAACGAATGAGCAGTTCTTC. Its protein product is CASSPWDRVTNEQFF. Full variable domain (remainder filled in from reference TRBV5-1 and TRBJ2-1): KAGVTQTPRYLIKTRGQQVTLSCSPISGHRSVSWYQQTPGQGLQFLFEYFSETQRNKGNFPGRFSGRQFSNSRSEMNVSTLELGDSALYLCASSPWDRVTNEQFFGPGTRLTVL.

The V and J genes are TRBV24-1 and TRBJ2-5, with 14 bases identical to TRBD2. V trimming: 4 bases; J trimming: 5 bases; junction bases outside the gene matches: 8. From germline, CDR1 is KGHDR and CDR2 SFDVKD. The CDR3 totals 17 residues. Here the CDR3 reads CATSDPGLAGVDETQYF. The DNA of the CDR3 is TGTGCCACCAGTGACCCGGGACTAGCGGGAGTAGATGAGACCCAGTACTTC.

This sequence joins TRBV7-9 and TRBJ2-1; TRBD1 aligns across 7 bases. CDR1 SEHNR and CDR2 FQNEAQ come from the germline V gene (reference sequence). V dropped 0 bases and J dropped 7; count of bases not matched to a gene: 6. This CDR3 comprises 15 residues. The CDR3: CASSLAMTGRNEQFF. CDR3 bases: TGTGCCAGCAGCTTAGCCATGACAGGGCGAAATGAGCAGTTCTTC.

V usage is TRBV18 and J usage is TRBJ2-2; D is undetermined. Germline V gene data show CDR1 as KGHSH and CDR2 as LQKENI. The CDR3 is 11 amino acids. With 6 bases removed from V and 4 bases from J, the gap between germline ends came to 3 bases. The CDR3 DNA reads as TGTGCCAGCTCTCTCACCGGGGAGCTGTTTTTT. It yields the protein CASSLTGELFF.

This clone was seen a single time. This chain uses TRBV6-5 with TRBJ1-2; D gene ambiguous. Germline V gives CDR1 MNHEY, CDR2 SVGAGI. Trimming stripped 6 bases from V and 9 bases from J, with 14 bases between. CDR3 length: 12 residues. This CDR3 is CASRGDTTRYTF. The CDR3 nucleotides read TGTGCCAGCAGGGGAGACACAACGCGCTACACCTTC.

The rearrangement uses TRBV18 and TRBJ1-2; weak D call: TRBD1 (6 bases). Trimming took 3 bases from V and 3 from J, leaving 17 bases between them. This CDR3 contains 16 residues. CDR1 KGHSH and CDR2 LQKENI come from the germline V gene. CDR3 nucleotides: TGTGCCAGCTCACCCTCCTCAGGGGCTAGATACTATGGCTACACCTTC. Translated: CASSPSSGARYYGYTF.

Ten or more counts support this clone. This sequence joins TRBV27 and TRBJ2-7; TRBD2 aligns across 13 bases. Germline CDR1 is MNHEY and CDR2 is SMNVEV (reference sequence). This CDR3 contains 19 residues. V was clipped by 4 bases and J by 2 bases; unmatched bases: 14. In DNA, the CDR3 is TGTGCCAGCAGTTCTTTAACCCCGGGACTAGCGGGGCTTACCTACGAGCAGTACTTC. This encodes CASSSLTPGLAGLTYEQYF.

The chain uses TRBV15 and TRBJ1-4, with TRBD1 matching over 7 bases. Germline assignment: CDR1 LNHNV and CDR2 YYDKDF (reference sequence). This CDR3 has 16 residues. J was trimmed by 7 bases and V by 0 bases; bases with no gene match: 8. CDR3 nucleotides: TGTGCCACCAGCAGAGATCGGCAAAACAGGGGTGAAAAACTGTTTTTT. Its protein product is CATSRDRQNRGEKLFF.